This T cell receptor (beta chain) was recorded in a study of T cell changes during pregnancy in multiple sclerosis. This CDR3 has 13 amino acids. Between the trimmed V and J ends, which lost 3 bases and 5 bases, there was a span of 10 bases. Per germline, CDR1 MNHEY and CDR2 SMNVEV (reference sequence). The protocol was immunoSEQ multiplex PCR, while the TCRdb copy is restricted to in-frame clones and leaves out a portion. Of approximately 46,000 clones in the sample, 75% to 95% were seen once. Here the sequenced sample was CD8+ T cells from peripheral blood mononuclear cells, taken in the second trimester of pregnancy. This TCR derives from a female donor with multiple sclerosis, enrolled in a pregnancy study. The rearrangement links TRBV27 to TRBJ2-5; D remains ambiguous. The CDR3 protein is CASSFGSSETQYF. CDR3 bases: TGTGCCAGCAGTTTTGGTAGCAGTGAGACCCAGTACTTC.